The present T cell receptor beta chain was sequenced within a study of blood T cell repertoires in COVID-19. Study summary: T cells, B-cell-depleted T cells, or PBMCs provided the cDNA or gDNA that served as material.

There are 13 residues in the CDR3. Germline V gene data show CDR1 as GTSNPN and CDR2 as SVGIG (reference sequence). The data were produced by immunoSEQ multiplex PCR, yet TCRdb's version contains in-frame clones alone and is incomplete. The table shows fewer than 350,000 clones, with roughly 89% occurring only once. Across 20 to 25 US areas, participants ranged in age from 18 to 89 years. What the recovered Cohort 3 donors had was two negative PCRs, clearance, or symptom resolution. The clonotype originates from a man aged 55 to 70 who had recovered from COVID-19. The chain combines TRBV30 with TRBJ1-6; D gene ambiguous. Input material: PBMCs or T cells enriched from blood (not recorded which). The CDR3 nucleotides are TGTGTCGGGGAGAGCTCCTATAATTCACCCCTCCACTTT. Protein sequence: CVGESSYNSPLHF.